This entry is about one TCR beta chain. The authors' processing: How many nucleated cells were present was estimated from reference gene primer amplification. The repertoire was sequenced with immunoSEQ multiplex PCR; TCRdb's copy has only in-frame clones and lacks some. V, J and clone size are those of that table, while D and trimming were read from the DNA. Of 140,000 to 150,000 clones listed, 84% are singletons. This sample is part of a study of blood T cell repertoires in COVID-19. Looking at the study overall: From T cells, B-cell-depleted T cells, or PBMCs came the material, which was cDNA or gDNA.

Enrolled through a virtual design, the participants were between 18 and 89 years of age and came from around 25 US areas. A PCR-confirmed or clinician-diagnosed COVID-19 case had contacted exposed participants within 2 weeks of entry. J gave up 1 base and V 5 bases, and 1 base lay outside the gene matches. The CDR3 contains 14 residues. Germline lookup yields CDR1 MNHEY and CDR2 SVGAGI. Sequencing was performed on PBMCs or T cells enriched from blood (not recorded which). V gene TRBV6-5 combines with J gene TRBJ2-2; 7 bases are a match to TRBD1. This sequence originates from a woman between 50 and 59 years old who had been exposed to COVID-19. DNA for the CDR3: TGTGCCAGCAGTACAGGGGTGAACACCGGGGAGCTGTTTTTT. Translating it yields CASSTGVNTGELFF.